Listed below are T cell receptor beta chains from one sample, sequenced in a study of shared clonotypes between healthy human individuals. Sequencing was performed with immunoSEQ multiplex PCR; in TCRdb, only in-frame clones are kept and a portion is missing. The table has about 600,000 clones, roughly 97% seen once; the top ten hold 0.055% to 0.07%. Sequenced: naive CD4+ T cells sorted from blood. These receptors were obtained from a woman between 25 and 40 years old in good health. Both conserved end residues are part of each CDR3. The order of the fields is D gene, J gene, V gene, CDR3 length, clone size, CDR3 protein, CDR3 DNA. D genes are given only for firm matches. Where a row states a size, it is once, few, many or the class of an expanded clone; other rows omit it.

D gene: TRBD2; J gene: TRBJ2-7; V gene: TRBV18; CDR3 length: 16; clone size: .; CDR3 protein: CASSPPKASGSLEQYF; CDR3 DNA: TGTGCCAGCTCACCACCGAAGGCTAGCGGGAGTCTCGAGCAGTACTTC
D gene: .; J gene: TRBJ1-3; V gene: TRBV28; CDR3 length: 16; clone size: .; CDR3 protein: CASSSAAADSGNTIYF; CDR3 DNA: TGTGCCAGCAGTTCCGCCGCAGCCGACTCTGGAAACACCATATATTTT
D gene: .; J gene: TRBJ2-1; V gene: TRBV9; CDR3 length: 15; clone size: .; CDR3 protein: CASSVGGRGVDEQFF; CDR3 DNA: TGTGCCAGCAGCGTAGGGGGAAGGGGTGTCGATGAGCAGTTCTTC
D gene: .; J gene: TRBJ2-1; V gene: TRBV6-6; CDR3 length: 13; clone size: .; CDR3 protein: CASSYSAGSEQFF; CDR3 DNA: TGTGCCAGCAGTTACTCGGCGGGAAGTGAGCAGTTCTTC
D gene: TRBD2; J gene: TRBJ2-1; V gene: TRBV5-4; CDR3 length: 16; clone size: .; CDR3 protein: CASSTGTSGSYNEQFF; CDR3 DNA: TGTGCCAGCAGCACCGGGACTAGCGGGAGCTACAATGAGCAGTTCTTC
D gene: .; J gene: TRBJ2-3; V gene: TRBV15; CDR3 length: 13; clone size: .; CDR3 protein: CATSRDRRLTQYF; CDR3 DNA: TGTGCCACCAGCAGAGATCGGAGGCTGACGCAGTATTTT
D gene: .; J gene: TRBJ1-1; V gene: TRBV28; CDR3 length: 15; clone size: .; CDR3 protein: CTVVGGALGNTEAFF; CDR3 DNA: TGTACCGTTGTGGGGGGGGCGTTAGGCAACACTGAAGCTTTCTTT
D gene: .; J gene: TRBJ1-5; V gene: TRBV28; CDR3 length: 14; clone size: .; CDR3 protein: CASSWGRSNQPQHF; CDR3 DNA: TGTGCCAGCAGTTGGGGGAGAAGCAATCAGCCCCAGCATTTT
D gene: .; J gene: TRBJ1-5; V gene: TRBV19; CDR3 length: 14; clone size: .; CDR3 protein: CASSPRDTNQPQHF; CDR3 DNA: TGTGCCAGTAGTCCCAGGGACACCAATCAGCCCCAGCATTTT
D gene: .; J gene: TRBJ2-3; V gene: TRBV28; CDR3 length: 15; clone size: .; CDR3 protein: CASRTLALSTDTQYF; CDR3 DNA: TGTGCCAGCAGGACCCTAGCCCTTAGCACAGATACGCAGTATTTT
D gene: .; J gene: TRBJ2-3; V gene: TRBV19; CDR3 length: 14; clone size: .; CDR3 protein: CASSIKTSTDTQYF; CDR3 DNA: TGTGCCAGTAGTATCAAGACCAGCACAGATACGCAGTATTTT
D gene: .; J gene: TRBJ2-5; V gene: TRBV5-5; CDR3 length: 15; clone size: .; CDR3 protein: CASSVGFTLGETQYF; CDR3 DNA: TGTGCCAGCAGCGTTGGCTTTACCCTGGGGGAGACCCAGTACTTC
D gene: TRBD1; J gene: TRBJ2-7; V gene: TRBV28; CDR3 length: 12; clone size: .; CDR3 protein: CATQGANYEQYF; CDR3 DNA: TGTGCCACCCAGGGGGCGAACTACGAGCAGTACTTC
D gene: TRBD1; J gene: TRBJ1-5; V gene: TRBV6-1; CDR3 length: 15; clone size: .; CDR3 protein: CASRRDSSGAQPQHF; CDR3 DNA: TGTGCCAGCAGAAGGGACAGTTCGGGAGCTCAGCCCCAGCATTTT
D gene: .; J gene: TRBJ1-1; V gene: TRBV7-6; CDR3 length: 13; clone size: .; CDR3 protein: CASSYSEDTEAFF; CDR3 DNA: TGTGCCAGCAGCTACAGCGAAGACACTGAAGCTTTCTTT
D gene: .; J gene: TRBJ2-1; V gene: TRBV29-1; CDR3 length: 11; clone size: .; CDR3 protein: CSGNLGAGSFF; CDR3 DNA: TGCAGCGGAAATCTCGGCGCGGGATCCTTCTTC
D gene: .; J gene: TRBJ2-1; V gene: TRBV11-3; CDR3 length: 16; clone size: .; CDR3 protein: CASSLGRGFPNNEQFF; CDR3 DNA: TGTGCCAGCAGCTTAGGGCGAGGGTTCCCCAACAATGAGCAGTTCTTC
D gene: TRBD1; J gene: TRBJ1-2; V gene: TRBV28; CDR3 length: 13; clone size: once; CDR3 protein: CASRPGQGGGYTF; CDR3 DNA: TGTGCCAGCAGGCCGGGACAGGGAGGGGGCTACACCTTC
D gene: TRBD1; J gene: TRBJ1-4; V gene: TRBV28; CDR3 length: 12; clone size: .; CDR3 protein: CASGRGHEKLFF; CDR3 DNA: TGTGCCAGCGGGAGGGGGCACGAAAAACTGTTTTTT
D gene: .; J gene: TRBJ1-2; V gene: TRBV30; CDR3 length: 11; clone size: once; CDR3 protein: CAWSVNSGYTF; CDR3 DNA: TGTGCCTGGAGTGTAAACAGTGGCTACACCTTC
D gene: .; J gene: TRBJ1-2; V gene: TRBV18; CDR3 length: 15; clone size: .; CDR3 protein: CASSPPTGAGYGYTF; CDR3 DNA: TGTGCCAGCTCACCACCGACCGGGGCGGGCTATGGCTACACCTTC
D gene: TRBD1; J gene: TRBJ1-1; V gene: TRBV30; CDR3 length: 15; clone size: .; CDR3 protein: CAWSRQGGLPLEAFF; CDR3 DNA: TGTGCCTGGAGTCGACAGGGGGGACTTCCACTTGAAGCTTTCTTT
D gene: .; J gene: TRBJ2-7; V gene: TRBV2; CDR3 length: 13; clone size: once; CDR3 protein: CASTQGRLDEQYF; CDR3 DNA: TGTGCCAGCACTCAGGGTCGGTTAGACGAGCAGTACTTC
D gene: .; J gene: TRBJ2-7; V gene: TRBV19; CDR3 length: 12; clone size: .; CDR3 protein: CASRGLGEEQYF; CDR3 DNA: TGTGCCAGTAGAGGCCTGGGTGAAGAGCAGTACTTC
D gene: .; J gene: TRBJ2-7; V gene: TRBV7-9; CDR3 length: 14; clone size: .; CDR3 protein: CASTRADNRHEQYF; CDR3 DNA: TGTGCCAGCACCCGGGCGGACAACCGCCACGAGCAGTACTTC
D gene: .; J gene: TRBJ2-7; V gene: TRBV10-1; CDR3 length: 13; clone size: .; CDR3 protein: CASSSPWAYEQYF; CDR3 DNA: TGCGCCAGCAGTTCCCCCTGGGCCTACGAGCAGTACTTC
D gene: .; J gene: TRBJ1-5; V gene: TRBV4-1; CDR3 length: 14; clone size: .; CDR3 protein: CASSQPGSNQPQHF; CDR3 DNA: TGCGCCAGCAGTCAACCGGGTAGCAATCAGCCCCAGCATTTT
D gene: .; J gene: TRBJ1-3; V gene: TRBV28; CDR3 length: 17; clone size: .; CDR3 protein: CASSSPTGPLSGNTIYF; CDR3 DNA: TGTGCCAGCAGCTCCCCCACAGGACCCCTCTCTGGAAACACCATATATTTT
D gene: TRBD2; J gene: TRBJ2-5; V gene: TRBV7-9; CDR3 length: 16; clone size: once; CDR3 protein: CASSARTSGSQETQYF; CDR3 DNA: TGTGCCAGCAGCGCACGGACTAGCGGGTCCCAAGAGACCCAGTACTTC
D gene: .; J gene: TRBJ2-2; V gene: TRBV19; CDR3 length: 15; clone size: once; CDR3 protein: CASSTDSTNTGELFF; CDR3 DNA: TGTGCCAGTAGTACGGACAGCACGAACACCGGGGAGCTGTTTTTT
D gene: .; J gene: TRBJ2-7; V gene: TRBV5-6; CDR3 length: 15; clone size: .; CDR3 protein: CASSLERVYTYEQYF; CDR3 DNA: TGTGCCAGCAGCTTGGAAAGGGTGTACACCTACGAGCAGTACTTC
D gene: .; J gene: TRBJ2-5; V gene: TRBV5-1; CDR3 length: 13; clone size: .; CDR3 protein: CASRSGQGETQYF; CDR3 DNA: TGCGCCAGCAGGAGTGGACAAGGAGAGACCCAGTACTTC
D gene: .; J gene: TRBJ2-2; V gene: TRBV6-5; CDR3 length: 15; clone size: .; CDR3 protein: CASQRDPANTGELFF; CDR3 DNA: TGTGCCAGCCAACGGGACCCAGCGAACACCGGGGAGCTGTTTTTT
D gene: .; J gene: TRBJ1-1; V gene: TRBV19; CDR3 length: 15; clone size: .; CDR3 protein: CASSKRGGSNTEAFF; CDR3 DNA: TGTGCCAGTAGTAAGAGAGGCGGGTCGAACACTGAAGCTTTCTTT
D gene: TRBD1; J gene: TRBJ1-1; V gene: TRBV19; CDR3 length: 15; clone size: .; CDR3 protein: CASSPTGGLGTEAFF; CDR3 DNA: TGTGCCAGTAGCCCGACAGGGGGTTTAGGCACTGAAGCTTTCTTT
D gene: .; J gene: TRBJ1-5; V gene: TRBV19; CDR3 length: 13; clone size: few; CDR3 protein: CASSPGGGQPQHF; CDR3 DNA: TGTGCCAGTAGCCCGGGGGGCGGGCAGCCCCAGCATTTT
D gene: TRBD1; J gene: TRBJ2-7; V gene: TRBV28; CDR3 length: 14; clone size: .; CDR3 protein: CASRRTGHSYEQYF; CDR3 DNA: TGTGCCAGCAGGAGGACAGGCCATTCCTACGAGCAGTACTTC
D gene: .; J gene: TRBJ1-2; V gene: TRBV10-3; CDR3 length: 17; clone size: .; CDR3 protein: CAISDPNPRDGPYGYTF; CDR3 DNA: TGTGCCATCAGTGACCCTAACCCGCGGGACGGACCGTATGGCTACACCTTC
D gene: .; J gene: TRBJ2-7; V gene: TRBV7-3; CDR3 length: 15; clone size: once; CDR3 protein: CASSLSGKSSYEQYF; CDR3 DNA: TGTGCCAGCAGCTTAAGCGGCAAGAGCTCCTACGAGCAGTACTTC
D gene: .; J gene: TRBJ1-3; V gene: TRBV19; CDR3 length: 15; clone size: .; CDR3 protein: CASSTRGSGGNTIYF; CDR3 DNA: TGTGCCAGTAGTACGAGGGGCAGTGGGGGAAACACCATATATTTT
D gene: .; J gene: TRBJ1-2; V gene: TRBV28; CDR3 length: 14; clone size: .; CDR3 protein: CASRESRDIYGYTF; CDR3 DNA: TGTGCCAGCAGAGAGTCCCGGGACATCTATGGCTACACCTTC
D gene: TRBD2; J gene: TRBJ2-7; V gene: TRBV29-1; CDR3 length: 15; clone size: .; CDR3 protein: CSVRGAGTTYYEQYF; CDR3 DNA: TGCAGCGTCCGAGGAGCCGGGACTACTTACTACGAGCAGTACTTC